This TCR beta chain emerged from a study of T cells in Graves' hyperthyroidism and ophthalmopathy. This CDR3 comprises 15 residues. V lost 6 bases, J lost 5 bases, and 11 bases stayed unmatched. Ten or more counts support this clonotype. Antigen: not known. Overall study findings and caveats: Blood shared most expanded thyroid clonotypes above 0.001. Ophthalmopathy, as predicted by the model, came a median approximately 5.9 months after the prediction.

Amplification of TCR beta CDR3 regions used RNA as the template. With the HTBI primer set, the TCR CDR3 went through a first round of RT-PCR. Via MiXCR, TCRdb re-called the multiplex PCR reads, giving one row per CDR3 protein. The data hold about 290,000 distinct CDR3 sequences, with roughly 15% observed a single time. Lactation, pregnancy, other autoimmune disease or uncontrolled infection led to exclusion of patients. Sequencing was carried out using blood. The sequence derives from a woman between 40 and 55 years old with Graves' hyperthyroidism. The chain has TRBV12-3 or TRBV12-4 and TRBJ2-3; TRBD2 agrees at 7 bases. DNA for the CDR3: TGTGCCAGCAGGGCGGGAGTGGATGTTGGAGATACGCAGTATTTT. The encoded protein is CASRAGVDVGDTQYF.